The 2 T cell receptor beta chains in this list originate from one sample, sequenced in a study of coeliac disease. Libraries were prepared by immunoSEQ multiplex PCR; TCRdb keeps only in-frame clonotypes and omits some of them. The sample includes fewer than 1,200 clones, approximately 50% of them seen just once. The material sequenced was intraepithelial lymphocytes from the gut. Every receptor here comes from a woman in her thirties without celiac disease.

This clone is labeled medium-sized (0.01 to 0.1%). The V gene is TRBV5-5, the J gene TRBJ1-4; D is perhaps TRBD1 (5 bases). The CDR3 is 16 residues long. Between the trimmed V and J ends, which lost 1 base and 4 bases, there was a span of 14 bases. CDR1 is SGHKS, CDR2 YYEKEE, per germline (reference sequence). In DNA form, the CDR3 reads TGTGCCAGCAGCTTGTTGGGAAGGGGTGGTAATGAAAAACTGTTTTTT. It encodes CASSLLGRGGNEKLFF.

This CDR3 is CASSLVRSGANVLTF. The CDR3 bases are TGTGCCAGCAGCTTAGTTCGCTCTGGGGCCAACGTCCTGACTTTC. The genes are TRBV7-6 and TRBJ2-6; D gene uncertain. V was pared by 1 base and J by 0 bases, with 4 bases between. The CDR3 has 15 amino acids. The germline CDR1 and CDR2 sequences are SGHVS and FNYEAQ.